Each of the 29 T cell receptor beta chains below was sequenced from the same sample in a study of cytomegalovirus exposure and HLA in healthy donors. The repertoire was sequenced with immunoSEQ multiplex PCR; TCRdb's copy has only in-frame clones and lacks some. Here the sample spans around 94,000 clones, over 85% being singletons. The sample taken for sequencing was PBMCs. These receptors were taken from a woman aged 18 to 35 in good health and CMV-seronegative.

This sequence joins TRBV16 and TRBJ1-5; 10 bases match TRBD1. The germline CDR1 and CDR2 sequences are KGHSY and FQNENV. The CDR3 extends over 14 amino acids. V lost 4 bases to trimming and J lost 6 bases; unmatched junction nucleotides: 3. CDR3 nucleotides: TGTGCCAGCAGCCCAGGGACAGGGGCTCAGCCCCAGCATTTT. It encodes CASSPGTGAQPQHF.

The chain joins TRBV29-1 to TRBJ2-3, with D possibly matching TRBD1 (5 bases). Trimming cost V 8 bases and J 3 bases, with 15 bases left between them. Germline V lookup: CDR1 SQVTM, CDR2 ANQGSEA. The CDR3 consists of 13 residues. The CDR3 protein is CSQAGAGTDTQYF. CDR3 bases: TGCAGCCAGGCAGGAGCAGGGACAGATACGCAGTATTTT.

The genes are TRBV7-6 and TRBJ2-5; 7 bases match TRBD2. Germline CDR1 SGHVS, CDR2 FNYEAQ. V lost 2 bases and J lost 4; bases outside the gene matches: 7. This CDR3 contains 15 residues. The CDR3 coding sequence is TGTGCCAGCAGCTTACTAGCGGTCCCAGGAGAGACCCAGTACTTC. The encoded protein is CASSLLAVPGETQYF.

The chain couples TRBV6-1 to TRBJ2-7, with 13 nucleotides matching TRBD2. Germline values: CDR1 MNHNS, CDR2 SASEGT. Trimming removed 7 bases from V and 6 bases from J; junction bases left unmatched: 9. This CDR3 has 15 residues. The CDR3 DNA is TGTGCCAGCACTGAGGAAGGACTAGCGGGGGTCGAGCAGTACTTC. Residues: CASTEEGLAGVEQYF.

The chain recombines TRBV4-3 with TRBJ2-7; a possible D gene is TRBD1 (6 bases). Per germline, CDR1 LGHNA and CDR2 YSLEER. Trimming stripped 0 bases from V and 6 bases from J, with 18 bases between. There are 16 residues in the CDR3. The CDR3 protein is CASSQDGPQGIGEQYF. In DNA, the CDR3 is TGCGCCAGCAGCCAAGACGGTCCGCAGGGGATTGGCGAGCAGTACTTC.

The V gene is TRBV11-3, the J gene TRBJ1-1; 8 positions match TRBD1. J gave up 6 bases and V 5 bases, and 14 bases lay outside the gene matches. Germline V gene lookup returns CDR1 SGHNT and CDR2 YENEEA. The CDR3 sequence is 16 residues long. CDR3 nucleotide sequence: TGTGCCAGCAGCCCCATACGACAGGGGCGAAGGGCTGAAGCTTTCTTT. Its translation: CASSPIRQGRRAEAFF.

The chain is built from TRBV6-5 and TRBJ1-1; no clear D. Germline V lookup: CDR1 MNHEY, CDR2 SVGAGI. Trimming took 2 bases from V and 1 from J, leaving 8 bases between them. The CDR3 extends over 14 amino acids. For the CDR3, the DNA is TGTGCCAGCAGTTACGTGGGAGCGAACACTGAAGCTTTCTTT. The encoded protein is CASSYVGANTEAFF.

For the CDR3, the DNA is TGTGCCAGCAGCTTGGACAGGGGAAACTATGGCTACACCTTC. As protein: CASSLDRGNYGYTF. The chain employs TRBV7-9 and TRBJ1-2; 9 bases map to TRBD1. The CDR3 sequence is 14 residues long. The germline V gene has CDR1 SEHNR and CDR2 FQNEAQ (reference sequence). The junction had 1 base not matched to a gene; V was cut back by 3 bases and J by 2 bases.

In its sample, this clone was seen once. This chain joins TRBV19 and TRBJ2-7; weak D call: TRBD1 (5 bases). The V end was cut by 1 base, the J end by 1 base, with 11 bases between. This CDR3 spans 15 amino acids. The germline V gene has CDR1 LNHDA and CDR2 SQIVND (reference sequence). CDR3 in amino acids: CASSIVRGGSYEQYF. Written as DNA, the CDR3 is TGTGCCAGTAGTATAGTAAGGGGCGGATCCTACGAGCAGTACTTC.

The rearrangement links TRBV9 to TRBJ2-2; 7 bases are shared with TRBD1. The CDR3 covers 17 residues. V was clipped by 4 bases and J by 1 base; unmatched bases: 10. CDR1 is SGDLS and CDR2 is YYNGEE in the germline V gene. CDR3 in amino acids: CASSNRKRTGNTGELFF. CDR3 coding DNA: TGTGCCAGCAGCAATAGAAAAAGGACAGGGAACACCGGGGAGCTGTTTTTT.

The rearrangement uses TRBV6-1 and TRBJ1-2; tentatively, D is TRBD1 (6 bases). CDR1 and CDR2 (germline): MNHNS, SASEGT. There are 14 residues in the CDR3. Trimming left V 2 bases short and J 4 bases short, with 11 bases between. This CDR3 reads CASSELQGPYGYTF. As DNA, the CDR3 is TGTGCCAGCAGTGAACTGCAGGGGCCCTATGGCTACACCTTC.

This chain links TRBV27 with TRBJ2-7; TRBD1 aligns across 10 bases. Germline-derived CDR1 and CDR2 are MNHEY and SMNVEV (reference sequence). There are 16 residues in the CDR3. V shed 8 bases, J shed 3 bases, and the junction held 13 bases outside the gene matches. The CDR3 region is CASAGPTRTGGYEQYF. In DNA, the CDR3 is TGTGCCAGCGCCGGCCCAACCCGGACAGGGGGCTACGAGCAGTACTTC.

This clone was counted once. The chain is built from TRBV9 and TRBJ2-1, with D perhaps matching TRBD1 (5 bases). V was trimmed by 0 bases and J by 3 bases, leaving 13 bases between them. CDR1 is SGDLS, CDR2 YYNGEE, per germline. The CDR3 is 16 amino acids. CDR3 sequence: CASSVAGWGDYNEQFF. The CDR3, as DNA: TGTGCCAGCAGCGTAGCAGGGTGGGGTGACTACAATGAGCAGTTCTTC.

The gene calls are TRBV6-5 and TRBJ2-7, with TRBD1 identical over 8 bases. With V trimmed by 2 bases and J by 4 bases, 4 bases remained unmatched. CDR1 and CDR2 from the germline V gene are MNHEY and SVGAGI. The CDR3 runs 14 residues. CDR3 amino acids: CASSYAGQEYEQYF. The CDR3 DNA follows: TGTGCCAGCAGTTACGCGGGACAGGAATACGAGCAGTACTTC.

The chain is built from TRBV11-2 and TRBJ2-2; D call uncertain. V lost 2 bases and J 4 bases, leaving 14 bases between the germline ends. The CDR3 length is 16 residues. The germline gives CDR1 SGHAT, CDR2 FQNNGV. CDR3 sequence (DNA): TGTGCCAGCAGCTTACCACATATACCCTCCACCGGGGAGCTGTTTTTT. Translated, it gives CASSLPHIPSTGELFF.

The gene calls are TRBV15 and TRBJ2-7, with 8 bases that match TRBD2. The germline V gene has CDR1 LNHNV and CDR2 YYDKDF (reference sequence). The CDR3 contains 15 residues. Trimming cost V 4 bases and J 4 bases; bases outside gene matches: 9. CDR3 bases: TGTGCCACCAGCACCAGGGCGGGAGGCGGTTACGAGCAGTACTTC. Translation: CATSTRAGGGYEQYF. Drawing the rest from reference TRBV15 and TRBJ2-7, the complete variable domain is DAMVIQNPRYQVTQFGKPVTLSCSQTLNHNVMYWYQQKSSQAPKLLFHYYDKDFNNEADTPDNFQSRRPNTSFCFLDIRSPGLGDTAMYLCATSTRAGGGYEQYFGPGTRLTVT.

The J gene is TRBJ2-1, the V gene TRBV18, with 8 bases fitting TRBD1. Per germline, CDR1 KGHSH and CDR2 LQKENI. With V trimmed by 0 bases and J by 3 bases, 7 bases remained unmatched. CDR3 length: 17 residues. The CDR3 DNA follows: TGTGCCAGCTCACCACCACCGGGACAGGAGTTCTACAATGAGCAGTTCTTC. Its translation is CASSPPPGQEFYNEQFF.

This clone was detected once. This chain connects TRBV5-8 to TRBJ2-3; TRBD2 is a possible D gene (6 bases). The CDR3 spans 14 residues. Between the trimmed V and J ends, which lost 0 bases and 4 bases, there was a span of 9 bases. Germline V lookup: CDR1 SGHTS, CDR2 YDEGEE. CDR3 sequence (DNA): TGTGCCAGCAGCTTGGGACTAGGCTCAGATACGCAGTATTTT. Amino acids: CASSLGLGSDTQYF.

The rearrangement uses TRBV6-6 and TRBJ1-2, with TRBD1 matching 7 bases. The length of the CDR3 is 13 residues. The germline V gene has CDR1 MNHNY and CDR2 SVGAGI (reference sequence). V shed 6 bases, J shed 4 bases, and the junction held 5 bases outside the gene matches. CDR3 nucleotide sequence: TGTGCCAGCAGCCAAGGGACAGTCTATGGCTACACCTTC. This encodes CASSQGTVYGYTF.

CDR3 DNA: TGTGCCAGTAGTGCAGGGTTTTACGAGCAGTACTTC. Its protein product is CASSAGFYEQYF. The chain couples TRBV19 to TRBJ2-7, with D perhaps matching TRBD1 (5 bases). Germline V gene sequence: CDR1 LNHDA, CDR2 SQIVND (reference sequence). V was clipped by 5 bases and J by 4 bases, with 9 bases between them. The CDR3 is 12 residues long.

The rearrangement joins TRBV19 to TRBJ1-1; TRBD1 agrees at 7 bases. CDR3 length: 13 residues. Germline trimming cut 5 bases from V and 4 bases from J; bases unmatched to any gene: 4. The germline V gene encodes CDR1 LNHDA and CDR2 SQIVND (reference sequence). The CDR3 sequence is CASSAAGGTEAFF. DNA for the CDR3: TGTGCCAGTAGTGCGGCAGGGGGCACTGAAGCTTTCTTT.

The rearrangement uses TRBV10-3 and TRBJ2-3, with D possibly TRBD2 on 5 matching bases. With 5 bases removed from V and 1 base from J, the gap between germline ends came to 7 bases. Germline loops: CDR1 ENHRY, CDR2 SYGVKD. This CDR3 spans 13 amino acids. The CDR3 DNA reads TGTGCCATCAGTTCCGGGGGCACAGATACGCAGTATTTT. Its translation is CAISSGGTDTQYF.

V is TRBV27 and J is TRBJ2-5; 12 nucleotides line up with TRBD2. This CDR3 has 16 amino acids. The germline V gene encodes CDR1 MNHEY and CDR2 SMNVEV (reference sequence). Trimming at V came to 5 bases and at J to 1 base, leaving 5 bases not matched to a gene. The CDR3: CASSPRLAGAQETQYF. The CDR3 DNA follows: TGTGCCAGCAGTCCCCGACTAGCGGGGGCCCAAGAGACCCAGTACTTC.

The V call is TRBV5-4, the J call TRBJ1-4; D perhaps matches TRBD1 (6 bases). Trimming shortened V by 5 bases and J by 6 bases, and 11 bases separated the two germline ends. This CDR3 comprises 13 residues. Germline V gene lookup returns CDR1 SGHNT and CDR2 YYREEE (reference sequence). In DNA form, the CDR3 reads TGTGCCAGCAGTCCCCGACAGGATGAAAAACTGTTTTTT. It translates to CASSPRQDEKLFF.

This clone has only one observation. The chain recombines TRBV5-1 with TRBJ2-7; 10 bases map to TRBD1. Germline CDR1 reads SGHRS; CDR2 reads YFSETQ. Losses at the gene ends were 4 bases for V and 4 bases for J; bases not matched to a gene: 8. This CDR3 has 15 residues. Here the CDR3 DNA reads TGCGCCAGCAGCCTAACGACAGGGGGCGTTTACGAGCAGTACTTC. Its protein product is CASSLTTGGVYEQYF.

The chain has TRBV15 and TRBJ1-5; D not certain. The CDR3 sequence is 14 residues long. V shed 1 base and J shed 4 bases, with 8 bases lying between them. Germline-derived CDR1 and CDR2 are LNHNV and YYDKDF (reference sequence). This CDR3 reads CATSRGARNQPQHF. CDR3 coding DNA: TGTGCCACCAGCAGAGGGGCACGGAATCAGCCCCAGCATTTT.

This clone came up once. The chain employs TRBV15 and TRBJ1-2, with 8 bases identical to TRBD1. V lost 1 base to trimming and J lost 8 bases; unmatched junction nucleotides: 9. From germline, CDR1 is LNHNV and CDR2 YYDKDF (reference sequence). This CDR3 spans 15 amino acids. CDR3 sequence reads: CATSRVMDRVRGYTF. Here the CDR3 DNA reads TGTGCCACCAGCAGAGTTATGGACAGGGTGAGGGGCTACACCTTC.

This clone was observed once. The V call is TRBV19, the J call TRBJ1-2; TRBD1 matches 7 bases. Per the germline V gene, CDR1 is LNHDA and CDR2 is SQIVND (reference sequence). Trimming removed 6 bases from V and 3 bases from J; junction bases left unmatched: 7. There are 14 residues in the CDR3. The CDR3 spells CASRGGQYDYGYTF. The DNA of the CDR3 is TGTGCCAGTAGAGGGGGACAGTACGACTATGGCTACACCTTC.

This clone has only one observation. The rearrangement uses TRBV5-1 and TRBJ2-2; D is perhaps TRBD2 (6 bases). The CDR3 is 15 amino acids. Trimming pared 7 bases from V and 2 bases from J, leaving 15 bases between. The germline CDR1 and CDR2 sequences are SGHRS and YFSETQ. CDR3 residues: CASLQGGVNTGELFF. The CDR3 bases are TGCGCCAGCCTGCAAGGAGGGGTTAACACCGGGGAGCTGTTTTTT.